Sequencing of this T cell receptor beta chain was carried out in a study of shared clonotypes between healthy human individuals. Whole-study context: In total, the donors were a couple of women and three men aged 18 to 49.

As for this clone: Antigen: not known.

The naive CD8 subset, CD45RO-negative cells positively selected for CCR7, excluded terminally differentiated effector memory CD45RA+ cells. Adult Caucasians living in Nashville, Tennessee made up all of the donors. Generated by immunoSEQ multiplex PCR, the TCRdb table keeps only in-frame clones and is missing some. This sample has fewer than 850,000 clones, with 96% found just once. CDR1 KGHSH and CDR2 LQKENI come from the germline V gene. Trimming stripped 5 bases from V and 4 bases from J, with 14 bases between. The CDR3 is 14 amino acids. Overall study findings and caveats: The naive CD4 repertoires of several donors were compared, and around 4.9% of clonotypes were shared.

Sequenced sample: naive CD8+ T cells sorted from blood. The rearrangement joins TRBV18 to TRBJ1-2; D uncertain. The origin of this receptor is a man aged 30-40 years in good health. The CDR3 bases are TGTGCCAGCTCAGATGTGGGCCTCGGCTATGGCTACACCTTC. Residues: CASSDVGLGYGYTF.